This note documents a single T cell receptor (beta chain) sequence. Its cognate antigen has yet to be identified. The CDR3 sequence holds 14 residues, the cysteine and phenylalanine included. No DNA sequence was recorded. The germline V gene supplies CDR1 MGHRA and CDR2 YSYEKL. Each CD8+ T cell subset was flow-sorted in triplicate, and 250,000 to 300,000 cells per subset were placed directly into RLT lysis buffer. Naive CD8+ T cells were defined stringently as CD45RO-CCR7+CD27+CD95- to exclude memory contaminants. Peripheral blood mononuclear cells were isolated from buffy coats by standard density gradient centrifugation. A FACSAria III was used to flow-sort naive CD8+ T cells into CXCR3-negative and CXCR3-positive populations. Total RNA was extracted from sorted cells with an RNeasy Mini Kit. This sample stems from a study of CXCR3-negative and CXCR3-positive naive CD8 T cells (dated by TCRdb to between 2018 and 2020). Regarding the study in general: In total, about 135 million TRB reads were obtained, corresponding to roughly 1.5 +/- 0.3 million reads per library. Diversity and physicochemical repertoire analyses covered around 10 donors pooled from two independent experiments. For the TRBV-TRBJ cluster analysis, the naive subsets came from 5 donors, while the memory cells came from 3 donors.

The study at large found these results: Comparably high repertoire diversity was found in both naive subsets, whereas much lower repertoire diversity was found in memory CD8+ T cells. TRB CDR3s from CXCR3-positive naive cells showed higher hydrophobicity (lower Kidera factor 4), lower energy, and higher strength and volume indices than CXCR3-negative naive cells. Because CXCR3 expression was partially decreased after cryopreservation, freshly isolated PBMCs were used for most assays. Because surface CD5, which is linked to self-reactivity in mice, was comparable between the naive subsets, TCR interaction strength was also inferred from TRB CDR3 physicochemical properties. Naive CXCR3-negative and CXCR3-positive cells from the same donor showed similar TRBV-TRBJ usage, whereas memory cells showed distinct patterns.

For sequencing, a NextSeq 550 was employed. The Human TCR Profiling Kit (MiLaboratory) was used to prepare UMI-labeled 5' RACE TRB cDNA libraries. cDNA synthesis used the entire amount of extracted RNA, and PCR amplification then used the entire amount of cDNA produced. Libraries were prepared in parallel using an identical number of PCR cycles. From the authors' description of their analysis: MIGEC and MiXCR extracted about 53,000 +/- 10,000 unique UMI-labeled TRB cDNA molecules per library, requiring at least two reads per UMI. On average, each library contained approximately 40,000 +/- 10,000 functional in-frame TRB CDR3 nucleotide clonotypes without stop codons. After each sample was downsampled to 5000 UMI-labeled TRB molecules, VDJtools was used to calculate diversity metrics such as normalized Shannon-Wiener and Chao1. VDJtools was used to calculate clonotype-size-weighted physicochemical properties of the central five CDR3 residues, namely interaction energy, strength, volume and Kidera factor 4. After reprocessing by TCRdb, each CDR3 protein sequence is one entry, and no DNA is given. None of the V and J calls come from the authors' own analysis; TCRdb made them. The table for this sample records more than 100,000 distinct CDR3 sequences. The ten largest clones capture about 0.37% of the sample.

The chain couples TRBV4-1 to TRBJ2-3. Sequencing used naive CXCR3+ CD8+ T cells from blood. The cell subset or site label on this specimen signifies: CD45RO-CCR7+CD27+CD95- naive CD8+ T cells expressing CXCR3 (TNR3+). The receptor was isolated from a human donor in good health. Some clones in this sample may be carry-over from other donors' samples. The CDR3 protein sequence reads: CASSPVRSTDTQYF.